Sequencing of this TCR beta chain was carried out in a study of cytomegalovirus exposure and HLA in healthy donors. Notes on the study in general: In a later analysis, specific HLA alleles were associated with more than 15,000 TCR beta sequences at a 0.05 false discovery rate. An analysis done earlier found most TCR beta V segments productive about 87% or about 30% of the time.

Use of 60 Vbeta and 13 Jbeta primers characterized the PCR. Assay: immunoSEQ multiplex PCR; the TCRdb copy retains only in-frame clones and omits some. There are some 67,000 clones in the sample; around 89% occur only once, and roughly an eighth lies in the top ten. V gave up 4 bases and J gave up 3 bases; unmatched junction bases: 10. This CDR3 has 17 residues. CDR1 LGHNA and CDR2 YNFKEQ come from the germline V gene. As regards this clone: The antigen is unknown.

Sequencing was done on a sample of PBMCs. The V call is TRBV4-2, the J call TRBJ2-3, with 10 bases matching TRBD2. The receptor's source is a woman aged 30 to 39 in good health and CMV-seropositive. In nucleotides, the CDR3 is TGTGCCAGCAGCCGAACACCCCTAGCGGGAGCTACAGATACGCAGTATTTT. Encoded protein: CASSRTPLAGATDTQYF.